The 11 T cell receptor beta chains in this list originate from one sample, sequenced in a study of T-cell reconstitution after alpha-beta-depleted transplantation in children. Preparation of the TCRbeta library used unique molecular identifiers. In TCRdb, the PCR reads were re-called with MiXCR into one record per CDR3 protein. There are about 640,000 distinct CDR3 sequences in the sample; over 15% occur only once, and under 1.2% lies in the top ten. The sequencing here drew on PBMCs from the stem cell graft donor, taken from the stem cell graft. These receptors were obtained from a human donor who donated a stem cell graft to a child with acute myeloid leukemia.

The chain is built from TRBV5-1 and TRBJ1-2; tentative D call: TRBD1 (5 bases). Trimming left V 4 bases short and J 7 bases short, with 14 bases between. This CDR3 comprises 13 residues. Per the germline V gene, CDR1 is SGHRS and CDR2 is YFSETQ. The CDR3 DNA is TGCGCCAGCAGCGGGGGTTCTAATCGTGGCTACACCTTC. Its translation is CASSGGSNRGYTF.

This clonotype occurred a few times. The rearrangement links TRBV20-1 to TRBJ1-1, with 8 nucleotides matching TRBD1. The CDR3 totals 14 residues. Germline loops: CDR1 DFQATT, CDR2 SNEGSKA (reference sequence). Losses at the gene ends were 4 bases for V and 4 bases for J; bases not matched to a gene: 8. CDR3 residues: CSANPGGRVTEAFF. The CDR3 bases are TGCAGTGCTAATCCAGGGGGCCGGGTCACTGAAGCTTTCTTT.

The J gene is TRBJ2-1, the V gene TRBV5-1, with D perhaps matching TRBD2 (5 bases). From germline, CDR1 is SGHRS and CDR2 YFSETQ. The CDR3 is 16 amino acids. V lost 3 bases and J 6 bases, leaving 19 bases between the germline ends. The CDR3 coding sequence is TGCGCCAGCAGCTCCCCAGCGGCCACCTCGGGCAATGAGCAGTTCTTC. Encoded protein: CASSSPAATSGNEQFF.

In this sample, this clonotype turned up many times. V and J are TRBV6-5 and TRBJ1-1, with 7 bases identical to TRBD1. The CDR3 contains 14 residues. J was trimmed by 0 bases and V by 8 bases; bases with no gene match: 6. CDR1 MNHEY and CDR2 SVGAGI come from the germline V gene. CDR3: CASRRGTVNTEAFF. In nucleotides, the CDR3 is TGTGCCAGCCGAAGGGGGACAGTGAACACTGAAGCTTTCTTT.

The gene calls are TRBV7-2 and TRBJ1-4, with a weak D call TRBD1 (6 bases). The CDR3 covers 15 residues. The V and J ends lost 5 bases and 7 bases respectively, with 17 bases between them. The V gene's germline CDR1 is SGHTA and CDR2 FQGNSA. In nucleotides, the CDR3 is TGTGCCAGCAGCCTTATACAGGGATCCTTTGAAAAACTGTTTTTT. It translates to CASSLIQGSFEKLFF. Combining the CDR3 with reference TRBV7-2 and TRBJ1-4 gives the whole variable domain GAGVSQSPSNKVTEKGKDVELRCDPISGHTALYWYRQSLGQGLEFLIYFQGNSAPDKSGLPSDRFSAERTGGSVSTLTIQRTQQEDSAVYLCASSLIQGSFEKLFFGSGTQLSVL.

The chain carries TRBV20-1 and TRBJ2-3; TRBD2 agrees at 8 bases. There are 17 residues in the CDR3. The germline gives CDR1 DFQATT, CDR2 SNEGSKA (reference sequence). Losses at the gene ends were 5 bases for V and 3 bases for J; bases not matched to a gene: 16. CDR3 coding DNA: TGCAGTGCTCACGCGAGGACGGGGGGGCTTCGGACAGATACGCAGTATTTT. Its translation is CSAHARTGGLRTDTQYF.

This clonotype was seen ten or more times. The V gene is TRBV20-1, the J gene TRBJ2-7, with a weak D call TRBD2 (6 bases). This CDR3 region has 11 residues. Germline V gene lookup returns CDR1 DFQATT and CDR2 SNEGSKA (reference sequence). The ends were cut back, 8 bases at V and 2 bases at J, with 10 bases in the middle. CDR3 bases: TGCAGTAAGGAGGGTCCCTACGAGCAGTACGTC. The encoded protein is CSKEGPYEQYV.

This clonotype showed up many times. CDR3 DNA: TGTGCCAGCAGCTTATCTCAGGACTACAATGAGCAGTTCTTC. As protein: CASSLSQDYNEQFF. The J gene is TRBJ2-1, the V gene TRBV7-2; D is unclear. Looked up from germline, CDR1 is SGHTA and CDR2 is FQGNSA. V was pared by 2 bases and J by 3 bases, with 8 bases between. The CDR3 is made up of 14 amino acids.

In regard to this clonotype: A much larger clonotype is one base distant, so this may be a read error. This chain connects TRBV20-1 to TRBJ1-1, with D hard to call. Trimming left V 6 bases short and J 6 bases short, with 23 bases between. The CDR3 has 15 amino acids. Germline V lookup: CDR1 DFQATT, CDR2 SNEGSKA (reference sequence). The CDR3 DNA reads TGCAGTGCCCCTTCTGGTAGTCCAATCAACGCTGAAGCTTTCTTT. It translates to CSAPSGSPINAEAFF.

This clonotype was recorded at least ten times. The chain employs TRBV29-1 and TRBJ1-6; D might be TRBD1 (5 bases). The CDR3 has 14 residues. V lost 6 bases and J 0 bases, leaving 9 bases between the germline ends. CDR1 SQVTM and CDR2 ANQGSEA come from the germline V gene. The CDR3 sequence: CSVQVGSYNSPLHF. The CDR3 DNA sequence: TGCAGCGTACAGGTGGGCTCCTATAATTCACCCCTCCACTTT.

Many counts were recorded for this clonotype. The chain has TRBV12-3 or TRBV12-4 and TRBJ2-1; 12 nucleotides match TRBD2. This CDR3 spans 16 amino acids. V dropped 5 bases and J dropped 3; count of bases not matched to a gene: 5. The CDR3 is CASSQRLAGDYNEQFF. The CDR3 DNA reads as TGTGCCAGCAGTCAAAGACTAGCGGGGGACTACAATGAGCAGTTCTTC.